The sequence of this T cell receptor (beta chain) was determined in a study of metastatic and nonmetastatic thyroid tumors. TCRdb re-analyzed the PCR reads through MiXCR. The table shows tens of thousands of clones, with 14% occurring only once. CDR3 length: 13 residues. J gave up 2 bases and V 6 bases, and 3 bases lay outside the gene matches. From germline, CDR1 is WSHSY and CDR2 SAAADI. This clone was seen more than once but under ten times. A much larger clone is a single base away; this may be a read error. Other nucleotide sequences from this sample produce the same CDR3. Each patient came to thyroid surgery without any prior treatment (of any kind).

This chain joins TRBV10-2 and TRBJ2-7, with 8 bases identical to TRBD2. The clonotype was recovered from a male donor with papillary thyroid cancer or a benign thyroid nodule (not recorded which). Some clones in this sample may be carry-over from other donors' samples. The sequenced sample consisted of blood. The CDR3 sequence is CASRLAVTYEQYF. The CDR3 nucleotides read TGCGCCAGCAGACTAGCGGTAACCTACGAGCAGTACTTC.